A selection of T cell receptor beta chains follows, all from one sample in a study of shared clonotypes between healthy human individuals. Repertoires were generated with immunoSEQ multiplex PCR, while TCRdb's copy carries only in-frame clones and drops some. The repertoire consists of around 940,000 clones, with around three quarters occurring once and the leading ten covering 1.5%. Sample: memory CD4+ T cells sorted from blood. Source of these receptors: a man aged 18 to 30 in good health. The CDR3 runs from the conserved cysteine through the conserved F or W. The D gene is left open where the match is weak. Clone size is not always given. Where it is, it says once, few, many or a class for expanded clones.

D gene	V gene	clone size	J gene	CDR3 protein	CDR3 DNA
TRBD1	TRBV12-5	-	TRBJ2-1	CASGEGQGAGNEQFF	TGTGCTAGTGGTGAGGGACAGGGGGCAGGGAATGAGCAGTTCTTC
TRBD1	TRBV18	-	TRBJ2-3	CASSPTGTDTQYF	TGTGCCAGCTCACCGACAGGGACAGATACGCAGTATTTT
-	TRBV7-6	few	TRBJ1-6	CASSLQNSPLHF	TGTGCCAGCAGCTTACAGAATTCACCCCTCCACTTT
-	TRBV5-6	-	TRBJ2-7	CASSFQGYEQYF	TGTGCCAGCAGCTTTCAGGGCTACGAGCAGTACTTC
-	TRBV29-1	-	TRBJ1-3	CSVGDQGTIYF	TGCAGCGTTGGGGATCAGGGGACCATATATTTT
TRBD1	TRBV7-8	once	TRBJ1-1	CASSSTRDRGSEAFF	TGTGCCAGCAGCTCGACCCGGGACAGGGGGTCGGAAGCTTTCTTT
-	TRBV18	few	TRBJ1-6	CASSLIMGSDSPLHF	TGTGCCAGCTCACTTATTATGGGCAGCGACTCACCCCTCCACTTT
-	TRBV14	-	TRBJ1-2	CASSPPGYGYTF	TGTGCCAGCAGCCCCCCGGGATATGGCTACACCTTC
-	TRBV4-1	many	TRBJ1-4	CASSHPKETGQNEKLFF	TGCGCCAGCAGCCACCCAAAGGAGACCGGCCAAAATGAAAAACTGTTTTTT
TRBD1	TRBV11-3	-	TRBJ2-5	CASSQTGYQETQYF	TGTGCCAGCAGCCAGACAGGGTACCAAGAGACCCAGTACTTC
-	TRBV6-5	-	TRBJ2-3	CASSPQVSTDTQYF	TGTGCCAGCAGCCCGCAGGTTAGCACAGATACGCAGTATTTT
-	TRBV23-1	-	TRBJ2-7	CASSQSPILRSDGYEQYF	TGCGCCAGCAGTCAATCTCCCATCCTTCGCAGCGACGGTTACGAGCAGTACTTC
-	TRBV6-5	-	TRBJ1-2	CASSYSGRNYGYTF	TGTGCCAGCAGTTACTCGGGACGGAACTATGGCTACACCTTC
-	TRBV20-1	-	TRBJ2-5	CSASRAETQYF	TGCAGTGCTAGTAGAGCGGAGACCCAGTACTTC
-	TRBV10-3	-	TRBJ2-7	CAISPTENEQYF	TGTGCCATCAGCCCCACAGAGAACGAGCAGTACTTC
TRBD1	TRBV5-1	few	TRBJ1-2	CASSLGGQVINYGYTF	TGCGCCAGCAGCTTGGGGGGACAGGTGATAAACTATGGCTACACCTTC
-	TRBV7-2	few	TRBJ2-1	CASGRSSNEQFF	TGTGCCTCTGGGAGAAGCAGCAATGAGCAGTTCTTC
-	TRBV5-1	-	TRBJ1-6	CASSLGWDLESPLHF	TGCGCCAGCAGCTTGGGGTGGGACCTGGAGTCACCCCTCCACTTT
-	TRBV11-2	-	TRBJ2-4	CASSLDDSRKNIQYF	TGTGCCAGCAGCTTAGATGACAGCCGAAAAAACATTCAGTACTTC
-	TRBV15	many	TRBJ1-1	CATSRDLYGAEAFF	TGTGCCACCAGCAGAGACTTATACGGGGCTGAAGCTTTCTTT
-	TRBV18	-	TRBJ2-2	CASSPPSRSGELFF	TGTGCCAGCTCACCCCCCTCGAGGTCGGGGGAGCTGTTTTTT
TRBD2	TRBV4-3	few	TRBJ2-3	CASSPGLAGGTSTDTQYF	TGCGCCAGCAGCCCCGGACTAGCGGGAGGGACTAGCACAGATACGCAGTATTTT
-	TRBV6-1	-	TRBJ1-2	CASSVGTFYGYTF	TGTGCCAGCAGTGTTGGGACCTTCTATGGCTACACCTTC
-	TRBV10-1	-	TRBJ2-2	CASSEGSANTGELFF	TGCGCCAGCAGTGAAGGAAGCGCGAACACCGGGGAGCTGTTTTTT
-	TRBV18	-	TRBJ1-1	CASSPTQGGTNTEAFF	TGTGCCAGCTCACCGACACAAGGGGGGACTAACACTGAAGCTTTCTTT
TRBD2	TRBV6-5	-	TRBJ2-7	CASRAPGLADYEQYF	TGTGCCAGCAGGGCGCCGGGACTAGCGGACTACGAGCAGTACTTC
-	TRBV7-2	few	TRBJ2-3	CASSLSSGLGTDTQYF	TGTGCCAGCAGCTTATCCAGCGGTCTGGGCACAGATACGCAGTATTTT
TRBD2	TRBV5-6	-	TRBJ2-2	CASSSYREGTGELFF	TGTGCCAGCAGCTCCTACCGGGAGGGCACCGGGGAGCTGTTTTTT
-	TRBV5-1	-	TRBJ1-3	CASRESGNTIYF	TGCGCCAGCAGGGAATCTGGAAACACCATATATTTT
-	TRBV5-1	-	TRBJ2-7	CASSLDGGPSYEQYF	TGCGCCAGCAGCTTGGACGGGGGTCCTAGCTACGAGCAGTACTTC
TRBD2	TRBV5-6	-	TRBJ2-3	CASSPDLAGGNTDTQYF	TGTGCCAGCAGCCCAGATCTTGCGGGGGGGAACACAGATACGCAGTATTTT
-	TRBV28	-	TRBJ1-2	CASSFRDYGYTF	TGTGCCAGCAGTTTCAGGGACTATGGCTACACCTTC
-	TRBV11-3	-	TRBJ2-7	CASSLTAWGASNEQYF	TGTGCCAGCAGCTTAACGGCGTGGGGCGCGAGCAACGAGCAGTACTTC
TRBD2	TRBV19	-	TRBJ2-1	CASNSLAGGVHNEQFF	TGTGCCAGTAATTCCTTAGCGGGAGGGGTCCACAATGAGCAGTTCTTC
-	TRBV9	-	TRBJ1-3	CASSPPGVLGDTIYF	TGTGCCAGCAGCCCACCCGGTGTGTTGGGGGACACCATATATTTT
-	TRBV5-1	-	TRBJ2-7	CASSLGPASYEQYF	TGCGCCAGCAGCTTGGGACCGGCTTCCTACGAGCAGTACTTC
-	TRBV7-9	-	TRBJ2-7	CASSLARGTGGEQYF	TGTGCCAGCAGCTTAGCGCGGGGGACAGGTGGCGAGCAGTACTTC
-	TRBV9	few	TRBJ2-2	CASSVGPNTGELFF	TGTGCCAGCAGCGTTGGTCCTAACACCGGGGAGCTGTTTTTT
TRBD1	TRBV18	-	TRBJ1-4	CASSTSGGTNEKLFF	TGTGCCAGCTCAACCTCAGGGGGCACTAATGAAAAACTGTTTTTT
TRBD1	TRBV2	few	TRBJ1-5	CASSEDRGQPQHF	TGTGCCAGCAGTGAAGACAGGGGCCAGCCCCAGCATTTT
-	TRBV2	-	TRBJ2-6	CASSEQGASGANVLTF	TGTGCCAGCAGTGAGCAGGGCGCCTCTGGGGCCAACGTCCTGACTTTC
TRBD2	TRBV7-8	-	TRBJ2-7	CASSLDLAGGHFPEQYF	TGTGCCAGCAGCTTAGATCTAGCGGGGGGACACTTCCCCGAGCAGTACTTC
-	TRBV30	few	TRBJ2-3	CAWSASKITDTQYF	TGTGCCTGGAGTGCCAGCAAAATCACAGATACGCAGTATTTT
-	TRBV20-1	-	TRBJ2-5	CSAGEYGTQYF	TGCAGTGCTGGAGAGTATGGGACCCAGTACTTC
TRBD2	TRBV14	-	TRBJ2-1	CASCLSPPGGTDEQFF	TGTGCCAGCTGCCTTTCCCCCCCGGGAGGTACGGATGAGCAGTTCTTC
-	TRBV30	-	TRBJ1-1	CAWSRQIGTEAFF	TGTGCCTGGAGCCGCCAGATCGGCACTGAAGCTTTCTTT
-	TRBV15	-	TRBJ2-5	CATSRAREAQETQYF	TGTGCCACCAGCAGGGCCAGGGAGGCCCAAGAGACCCAGTACTTC
TRBD1	TRBV18	-	TRBJ1-1	CASLPGTGVANTEAFF	TGTGCCAGCTTGCCCGGGACAGGGGTAGCGAACACTGAAGCTTTCTTT
TRBD1	TRBV2	-	TRBJ1-5	CASSSGRGLSNQPQHF	TGTGCCAGCAGTTCTGGCAGGGGGCTTAGCAATCAGCCCCAGCATTTT
TRBD2	TRBV7-2	-	TRBJ2-5	CASTSPPSGRQETQYF	TGTGCCAGCACCTCTCCCCCTAGCGGGCGACAAGAGACCCAGTACTTC
TRBD2	TRBV6-1	once	TRBJ2-7	CASSRREDYEQYF	TGTGCCAGCAGTAGACGGGAGGACTACGAGCAGTACTTC
-	TRBV6-1	-	TRBJ1-5	CASSDWGQQGQPQHF	TGTGCCAGCAGTGATTGGGGCCAGCAGGGTCAGCCCCAGCATTTT
-	TRBV5-6	-	TRBJ1-3	CASSSTGSEGNTIYF	TGTGCCAGCAGCTCAACAGGGAGTGAGGGAAACACCATATATTTT
TRBD2	TRBV30	-	TRBJ2-5	CAWRAAGGRQETQYF	TGTGCCTGGAGGGCGGCGGGAGGTCGTCAAGAGACCCAGTACTTC
-	TRBV10-3	-	TRBJ1-2	CAISEWGGLNYGYTF	TGTGCCATCAGTGAATGGGGGGGGCTGAACTATGGCTACACCTTC
-	TRBV5-6	-	TRBJ1-2	CASSLVTGYGYTF	TGTGCCAGCAGCTTGGTGACAGGTTATGGCTACACCTTC